The 20 T cell receptor beta chains reported below all come from one sample, sequenced in a study of blood T cell repertoires in COVID-19. Clones were sequenced by immunoSEQ multiplex PCR, and TCRdb holds only the in-frame ones, with some missing. The data show about 72,000 clones, about nine tenths seen once. Specimen: peripheral blood. These TCRs come from a human donor in a cohort sampled during active COVID-19.

The chain couples TRBV13 to TRBJ2-6; weak D call: TRBD1 (5 bases). There are 16 residues in the CDR3. Germline V gene data show CDR1 as PRHDT and CDR2 as FYEKMQ (reference sequence). The DNA of the CDR3 is TGTGCACCGCTAGACAGAAGCCGATCTGGGGCCAACGTCCTGACTTTC. It encodes CAPLDRSRSGANVLTF.

This chain links TRBV27 with TRBJ2-7, with D perhaps TRBD2 (6 bases). The length of the CDR3 is 14 residues. V was shortened by 6 bases and J by 2 bases, with 14 bases between the two germline ends. Germline V CDR1 and CDR2: MNHEY, SMNVEV (reference sequence). CDR3: CASRRRDLTYEQYF. The CDR3 nucleotides read TGTGCCAGCAGGCGCCGGGACTTAACCTACGAGCAGTACTTC.

J is TRBJ2-2 and V is TRBV7-8; 11 bases align to TRBD2. Germline CDR1 is SGHVS and CDR2 is FQNEAQ. V shed 10 bases, J shed 6 bases, and the junction held 13 bases outside the gene matches. The CDR3 extends over 16 amino acids. The CDR3 nucleotides are TGTGCCACCCCCCCTAGCGGGAGGCCCTTATCCGGGGAGCTGTTTTTT. This sequence encodes CATPPSGRPLSGELFF.

This chain uses TRBV7-2 with TRBJ2-5; 7 nucleotides agree with TRBD2. Germline V gene data show CDR1 as SGHTA and CDR2 as FQGNSA. The V gene end was trimmed by 2 bases and the J gene end by 1 base; junction bases not matched to a gene: 4. This CDR3 spans 15 amino acids. The CDR3 here is CASSLRSGVQETQYF. The DNA for the CDR3 is TGTGCCAGCAGCTTACGGAGCGGGGTCCAAGAGACCCAGTACTTC.

The chain uses TRBV6-2 or TRBV6-3 and TRBJ1-2; 8 bases map to TRBD1. The CDR3 is 15 residues long. Unmatched junction bases numbered 7, after V lost 3 bases and J lost 4 bases. The germline V gene encodes CDR1 MNHEY and CDR2 SVGEGT. Here the CDR3 reads CASSYSPDRAYGYTF. CDR3 nucleotides: TGTGCCAGCAGTTATTCCCCGGACAGGGCCTATGGCTACACCTTC.

Relative to its sample, this clone is medium-sized (0.01 to 0.1%). V and J are TRBV6-5 and TRBJ2-1, with 12 bases that match TRBD2. Trimming at V came to 4 bases and at J to 7 bases, leaving 8 bases not matched to a gene. Looked up from germline, CDR1 is MNHEY and CDR2 is SVGAGI. The length of the CDR3 is 16 residues. CDR3 loop: CASSLLTSGRSNEQFF. CDR3 nucleotides: TGTGCCAGCAGTTTGCTGACTAGCGGGAGATCGAATGAGCAGTTCTTC.

The chain joins TRBV7-8 to TRBJ1-4; no clear D gene. Looked up from germline, CDR1 is SGHVS and CDR2 is FQNEAQ. The CDR3 totals 11 residues. The V end was cut by 0 bases, the J end by 12 bases, with 5 bases between. CDR3: CASSLARELFF. In nucleotides, the CDR3 is TGTGCCAGCAGCTTAGCGCGGGAACTGTTTTTT.

The gene calls are TRBV7-2 and TRBJ2-5, with D possibly being TRBD2 (5 bases). Germline CDR1 and CDR2: SGHTA and FQGNSA. The CDR3 has 16 amino acids. V lost 5 bases, J lost 4 bases, and 20 bases lay in between. The chain's CDR3 is CASSPDGTRGGETQYF. The CDR3 nucleotides are TGTGCCAGCAGCCCAGACGGCACTAGAGGCGGAGAGACCCAGTACTTC. Supplemented by reference TRBV7-2 and TRBJ2-5, the full variable domain reads GAGVSQSPSNKVTEKGKDVELRCDPISGHTALYWYRQSLGQGLEFLIYFQGNSAPDKSGLPSDRFSAERTGGSVSTLTIQRTQQEDSAVYLCASSPDGTRGGETQYFGPGTRLLVL.

V and J are TRBV30 and TRBJ1-2, with a possible D match to TRBD1 (5 bases). V was clipped by 1 base and J by 5 bases, with 11 bases between them. The CDR3 covers 13 residues. The germline gives CDR1 GTSNPN, CDR2 SVGIG (reference sequence). CDR3 coding DNA: TGTGCCTGGAGTGAGGGGTTAGGGTATGGCTACACCTTC. Amino acid sequence: CAWSEGLGYGYTF.

CDR3 loop: CASSLGQGAWYNEQFF. The DNA for the CDR3 is TGTGCCAGCAGTTTGGGCCAGGGGGCCTGGTACAATGAGCAGTTCTTC. The chain joins TRBV28 to TRBJ2-1; 8 positions agree with TRBD1. V dropped 3 bases and J dropped 4; count of bases not matched to a gene: 8. The CDR3 runs to 16 residues. In germline, CDR1 is MDHEN, CDR2 SYDVKM.

The chain recombines TRBV12-5 with TRBJ2-3; 7 bases match TRBD2. The CDR3 is made up of 21 amino acids. CDR1 and CDR2 (germline): LGHNT, FRNRAP. Trimming removed 0 bases from V and 0 bases from J; junction bases left unmatched: 18. In DNA form, the CDR3 reads TGTGCTAGTGGTTTGGTAAAAGCCTACAGCGGGAATGCCTCTAGCACAGATACGCAGTATTTT. It is translated as CASGLVKAYSGNASSTDTQYF.

The rearrangement links TRBV28 to TRBJ2-7, with 8 bases aligning to TRBD2. V was clipped by 4 bases and J by 7 bases; unmatched bases: 12. CDR1 is MDHEN, CDR2 SYDVKM, per germline. The CDR3 spans 15 residues. The CDR3 DNA reads TGTGCCAGCAGTTCTAGCGGGTATGGATTGGGAGAGCAGTACTTC. It codes for CASSSSGYGLGEQYF.

Written as DNA, the CDR3 is TGTGCCAGCAGTTGGGACAGCTCCTACAATGAGCAGTTCTTC. It encodes CASSWDSSYNEQFF. The J gene is TRBJ2-1, the V gene TRBV6-5, with TRBD1 identical over 7 bases. The V gene's germline CDR1 is MNHEY and CDR2 SVGAGI. Trimming took 4 bases from V and 0 from J; bases not matched to a gene: 0. This CDR3 spans 14 amino acids.

The chain combines TRBV25-1 with TRBJ2-2; 7 positions agree with TRBD1. The CDR3 spans 16 residues. The germline CDR1 and CDR2 sequences are MGHDK and SYGVNS. The trim removed 8 bases at V and 1 base at J, leaving 10 bases unmatched. CDR3 sequence reads: CASHHRGTGNTGELFF. The CDR3, as DNA: TGTGCCAGCCATCACAGGGGAACGGGGAACACCGGGGAGCTGTTTTTT.

The chain carries TRBV5-6 and TRBJ2-7, with a possible D match to TRBD2 (6 bases). This CDR3 contains 13 residues. CDR1 and CDR2 from the germline V gene are SGHDT and YYEEEE. The ends were cut back, 4 bases at V and 2 bases at J, with 10 bases in the middle. The CDR3 DNA sequence: TGTGCCAGCAGCCTAGGGGAGGCCTACGAGCAGTACTTC. Protein sequence: CASSLGEAYEQYF.

A word on this clone: Other DNA sequences within the sample encode an identical CDR3. For the CDR3, the DNA is TGTGCCAGCAGCTTCGGACTAGCGGGAGGGAATGAGCAGTTCTTC. The encoded protein is CASSFGLAGGNEQFF. The J gene is TRBJ2-1, the V gene TRBV11-2, with TRBD2 matching 15 bases. With 3 bases clipped from V and 7 bases from J, the junction kept 1 base outside the gene matches. CDR1 and CDR2 from the germline V gene are SGHAT and FQNNGV. CDR3 size: 15 residues.

The V gene is TRBV7-9, the J gene TRBJ1-3; tentative D call: TRBD1 (6 bases). Germline CDR1 and CDR2: SEHNR and FQNEAQ (reference sequence). This CDR3 has 16 amino acids. The V end lost 5 bases, the J end lost 0 bases, and 14 bases lay between the germline ends. The CDR3, as DNA: TGTGCCAGCAGCCACAGGGAGAAAAGCTCTGGAAACACCATATATTTT. It translates to CASSHREKSSGNTIYF.

The chain has TRBV19 and TRBJ2-7, with D maybe TRBD2 (7 bases). Germline CDR1 and CDR2: LNHDA and SQIVND (reference sequence). V gave up 2 bases and J gave up 10 bases, with 27 bases separating them. CDR3 length equals 17 residues. In nucleotides, the CDR3 is TGTGCCAGTAGTATAAGGATCGGGGGGATCCGGTCGGGGGGCCAGTACTTC. Translation: CASSIRIGGIRSGGQYF.

The V and J genes are TRBV28 and TRBJ2-5, with 7 bases matching TRBD1. Germline values: CDR1 MDHEN, CDR2 SYDVKM. CDR3 length: 16 residues. V shed 4 bases and J 5 bases; nucleotides not matched to a gene: 13. The CDR3 coding sequence is TGTGCCAGCAGTTCCCCTCCGACAGGGCGAGGGGAGACCCAGTACTTC. This sequence encodes CASSSPPTGRGETQYF.

The V and J genes are TRBV30 and TRBJ1-5; 10 nucleotides align to TRBD1. The V gene end was trimmed by 2 bases and the J gene end by 2 bases; junction bases not matched to a gene: 3. This CDR3 spans 15 amino acids. Germline V gene lookup returns CDR1 GTSNPN and CDR2 SVGIG (reference sequence). The CDR3 DNA reads TGTGCCTGGAGTTCCGGGACAGGGGGCAATCAGCCCCAGCATTTT. Translating it yields CAWSSGTGGNQPQHF.